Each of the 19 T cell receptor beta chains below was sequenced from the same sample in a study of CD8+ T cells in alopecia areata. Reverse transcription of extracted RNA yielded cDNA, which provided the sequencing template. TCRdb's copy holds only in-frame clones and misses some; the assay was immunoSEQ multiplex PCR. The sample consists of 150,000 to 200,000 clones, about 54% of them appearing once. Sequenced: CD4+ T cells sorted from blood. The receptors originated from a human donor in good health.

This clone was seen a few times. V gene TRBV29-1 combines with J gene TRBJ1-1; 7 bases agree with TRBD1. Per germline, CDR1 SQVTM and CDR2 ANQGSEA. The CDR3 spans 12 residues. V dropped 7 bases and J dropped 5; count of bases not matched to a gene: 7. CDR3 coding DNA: TGCAGCGCCGGTAACAGGGGAACTGAAGCTTTCTTT. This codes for CSAGNRGTEAFF.

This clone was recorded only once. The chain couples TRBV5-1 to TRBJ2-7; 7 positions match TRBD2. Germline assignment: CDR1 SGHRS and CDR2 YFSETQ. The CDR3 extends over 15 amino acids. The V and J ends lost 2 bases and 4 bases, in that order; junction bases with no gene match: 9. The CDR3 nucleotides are TGCGCCAGCAGCTTTATAGGGCTAGCGGCGTACGAGCAGTACTTC. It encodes CASSFIGLAAYEQYF.

CDR3 in amino acids: CASSFGQHTEAFF. CDR3 nucleotide sequence: TGTGCCAGCAGCTTCGGACAGCACACTGAAGCTTTCTTT. V usage is TRBV7-2 and J usage is TRBJ1-1, with D maybe TRBD1 (6 bases). Germline CDR1 and CDR2: SGHTA and FQGNSA. The CDR3 is 13 residues long. Trimming took off 3 bases at V and 3 bases at J, with 8 bases between the two ends.

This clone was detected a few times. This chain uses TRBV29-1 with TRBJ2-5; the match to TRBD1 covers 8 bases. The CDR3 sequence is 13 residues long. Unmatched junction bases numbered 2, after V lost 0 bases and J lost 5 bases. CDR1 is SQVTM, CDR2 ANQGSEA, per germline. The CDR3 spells CSVEDYRGETQYF. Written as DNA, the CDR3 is TGCAGCGTTGAAGACTACAGGGGGGAGACCCAGTACTTC.

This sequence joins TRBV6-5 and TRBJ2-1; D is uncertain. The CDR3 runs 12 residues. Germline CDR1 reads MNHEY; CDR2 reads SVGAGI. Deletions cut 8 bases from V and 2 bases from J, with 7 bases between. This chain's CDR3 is CASRSTYNEQFF. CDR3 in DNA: TGTGCCAGCCGCTCTACCTACAATGAGCAGTTCTTC.

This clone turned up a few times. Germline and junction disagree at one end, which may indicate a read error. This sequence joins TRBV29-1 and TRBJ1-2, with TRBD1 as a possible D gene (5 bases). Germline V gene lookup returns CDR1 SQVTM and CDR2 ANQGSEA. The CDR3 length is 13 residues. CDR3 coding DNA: TGCAGCGTTGAGATACGTATCTTGGGACGCCGGGCCTTC. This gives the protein CSVEIRILGRRAF.

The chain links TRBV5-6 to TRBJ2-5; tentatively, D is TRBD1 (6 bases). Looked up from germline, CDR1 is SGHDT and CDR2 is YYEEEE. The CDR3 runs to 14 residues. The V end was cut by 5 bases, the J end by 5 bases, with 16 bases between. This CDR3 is CASRGTYTRETQYF. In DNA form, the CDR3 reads TGTGCCAGCAGAGGGACATACACTCGGGAGACCCAGTACTTC.

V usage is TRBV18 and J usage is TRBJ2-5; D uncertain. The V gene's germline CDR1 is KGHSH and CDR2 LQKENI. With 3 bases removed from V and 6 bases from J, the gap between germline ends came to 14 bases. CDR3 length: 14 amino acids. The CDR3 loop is CASSPGPTKQTQYF. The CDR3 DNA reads TGTGCCAGCTCACCCGGACCGACAAAGCAGACCCAGTACTTC. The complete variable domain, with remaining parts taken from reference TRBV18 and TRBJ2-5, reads NAGVMQNPRHLVRRRGQEARLRCSPMKGHSHVYWYRQLPEEGLKFMVYLQKENIIDESGMPKERFSAEFPKEGPSILRIQQVVRGDSAAYFCASSPGPTKQTQYFGPGTRLLVL.

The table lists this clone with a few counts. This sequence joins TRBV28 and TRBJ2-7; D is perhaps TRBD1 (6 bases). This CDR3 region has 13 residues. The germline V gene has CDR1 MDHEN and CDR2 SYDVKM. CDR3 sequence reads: CVVGGHGTREQYF. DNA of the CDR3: TGTGTGGTCGGCGGCCATGGGACAAGGGAGCAGTACTTC. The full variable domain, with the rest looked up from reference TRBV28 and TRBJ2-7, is DVKVTQSSRYLVKRTGEKVFLECVQDMDHENMFWYRQDPGLGLRLIYFSYDVKMKEKGDIPEGYSVSREKKERFSLILESASTNQTSMYLCVVGGHGTREQYFGPGTRLTVT.

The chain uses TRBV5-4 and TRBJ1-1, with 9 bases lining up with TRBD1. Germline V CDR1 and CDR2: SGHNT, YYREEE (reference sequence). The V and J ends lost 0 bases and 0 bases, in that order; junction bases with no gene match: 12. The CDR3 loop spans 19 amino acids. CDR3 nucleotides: TGTGCCAGCAGCTTGGTACAGGGGGCCTCGGTAGACATGAACACTGAAGCTTTCTTT. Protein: CASSLVQGASVDMNTEAFF.

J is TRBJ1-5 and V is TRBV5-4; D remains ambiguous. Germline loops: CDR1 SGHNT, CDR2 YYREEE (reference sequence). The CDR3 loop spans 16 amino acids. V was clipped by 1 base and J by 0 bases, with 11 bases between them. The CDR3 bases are TGTGCCAGCAGCTTGTGGTCGGGCAATAGCAATCAGCCCCAGCATTTT. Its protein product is CASSLWSGNSNQPQHF.

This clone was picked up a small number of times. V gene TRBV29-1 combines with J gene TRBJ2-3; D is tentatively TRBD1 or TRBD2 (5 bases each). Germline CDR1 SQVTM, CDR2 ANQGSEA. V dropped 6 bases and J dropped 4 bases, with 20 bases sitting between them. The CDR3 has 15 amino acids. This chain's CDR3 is CSVPPWEWGSDTQYF. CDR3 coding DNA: TGCAGCGTCCCTCCCTGGGAGTGGGGCTCAGATACGCAGTATTTT.

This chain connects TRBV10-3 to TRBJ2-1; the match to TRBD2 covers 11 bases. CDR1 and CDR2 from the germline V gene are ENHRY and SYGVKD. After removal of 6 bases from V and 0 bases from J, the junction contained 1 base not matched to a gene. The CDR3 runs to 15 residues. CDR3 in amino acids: CAISGTSGSYNEQFF. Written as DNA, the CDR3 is TGTGCCATCAGCGGGACTAGCGGCTCCTACAATGAGCAGTTCTTC.

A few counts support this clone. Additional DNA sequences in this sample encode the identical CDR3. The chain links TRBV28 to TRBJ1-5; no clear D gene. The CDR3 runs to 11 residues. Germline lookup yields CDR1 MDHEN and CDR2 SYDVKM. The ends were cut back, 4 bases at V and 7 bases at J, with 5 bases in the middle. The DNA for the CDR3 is TGTGCCAGCAGTTCTAGGCAGCCCCAGCATTTT. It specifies CASSSRQPQHF.

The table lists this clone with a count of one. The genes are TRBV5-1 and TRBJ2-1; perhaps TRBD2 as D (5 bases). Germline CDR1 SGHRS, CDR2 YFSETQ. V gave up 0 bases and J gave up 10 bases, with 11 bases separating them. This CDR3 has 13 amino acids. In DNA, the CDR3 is TGCGCCAGCAGCTTGGTAGTAGGAGGCGAGCAGTTCTTC. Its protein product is CASSLVVGGEQFF.

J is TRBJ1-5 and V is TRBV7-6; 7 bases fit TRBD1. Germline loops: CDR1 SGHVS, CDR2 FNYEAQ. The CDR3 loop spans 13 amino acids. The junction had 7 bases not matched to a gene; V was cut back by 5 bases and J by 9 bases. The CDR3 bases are TGTGCCAGCAGCGCTCAGGGGGTTTCGCCCCAGCATTTT. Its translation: CASSAQGVSPQHF.

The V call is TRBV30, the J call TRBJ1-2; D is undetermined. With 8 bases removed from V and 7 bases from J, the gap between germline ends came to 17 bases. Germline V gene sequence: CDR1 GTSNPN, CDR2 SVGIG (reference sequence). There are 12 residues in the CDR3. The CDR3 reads CAGSTYDGGYTF. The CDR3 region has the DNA TGTGCCGGAAGCACTTATGATGGTGGCTACACCTTC.

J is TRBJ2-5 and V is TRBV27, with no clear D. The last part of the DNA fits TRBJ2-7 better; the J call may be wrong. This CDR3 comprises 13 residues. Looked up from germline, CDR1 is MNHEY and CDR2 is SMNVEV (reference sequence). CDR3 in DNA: TGTGCCAGCAGGGTACAGTCCGGCTACGAGCAGTACTTC. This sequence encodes CASRVQSGYEQYF.

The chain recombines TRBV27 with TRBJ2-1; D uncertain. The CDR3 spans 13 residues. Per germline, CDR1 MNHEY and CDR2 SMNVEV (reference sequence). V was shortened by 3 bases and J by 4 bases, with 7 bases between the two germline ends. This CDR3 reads CASSFGQYNEQFF. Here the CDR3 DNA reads TGTGCCAGCAGTTTTGGTCAGTACAATGAGCAGTTCTTC.